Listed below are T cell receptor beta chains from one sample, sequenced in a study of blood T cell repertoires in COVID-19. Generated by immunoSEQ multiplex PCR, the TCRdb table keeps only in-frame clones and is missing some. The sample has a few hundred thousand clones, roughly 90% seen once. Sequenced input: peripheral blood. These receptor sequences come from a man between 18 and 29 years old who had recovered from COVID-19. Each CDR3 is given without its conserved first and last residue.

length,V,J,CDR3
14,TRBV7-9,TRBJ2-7,ASSTYGLAGPSEQY
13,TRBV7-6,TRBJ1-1,ASSLVDSGGTEAF
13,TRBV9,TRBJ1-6,ASSPGGPGGSPLH
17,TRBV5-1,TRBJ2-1,ASSWRVTSGGRGLNEQF
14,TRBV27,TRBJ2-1,ASKKTTSGRATEQF
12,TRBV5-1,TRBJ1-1,ASSPALDRAEAF
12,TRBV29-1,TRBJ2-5,SVVPPGPQETQY
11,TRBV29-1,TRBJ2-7,SVVSDRGNEQY
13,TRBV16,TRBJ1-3,ASSLWDNSGNTIY
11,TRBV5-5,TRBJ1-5,ASSPRQDQPQH
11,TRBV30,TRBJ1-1,AWSKKGVLEAF
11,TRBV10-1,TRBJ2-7,ASSEFPSNEQY
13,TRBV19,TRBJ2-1,ASSMTSGYYNEQF
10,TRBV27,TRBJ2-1,ASSQSYNEQF
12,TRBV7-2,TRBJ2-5,ASSSPSLPETQY
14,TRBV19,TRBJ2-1,ASSILSGGFGNEQF
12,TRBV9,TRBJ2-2,ASTGTGDTGELF
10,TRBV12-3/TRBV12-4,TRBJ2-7,ASSPGESEQY
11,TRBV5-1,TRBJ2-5,ASSSVLLETQY
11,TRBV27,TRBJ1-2,ASSLTIVDGYT
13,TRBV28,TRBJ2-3,ASSFRGTLQDTQY
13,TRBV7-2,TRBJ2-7,ASSLVGRILYEQY
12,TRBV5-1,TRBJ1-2,ASSLAGTAYGYT
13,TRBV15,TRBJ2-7,ATSRDRGYGYEQY
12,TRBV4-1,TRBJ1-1,ASSQARGQTEAF
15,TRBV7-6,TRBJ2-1,ASSDTLGREFGNEQF
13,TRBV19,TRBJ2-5,ASSIYGRDQETQY
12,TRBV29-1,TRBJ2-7,SVGPGSNTYEQY
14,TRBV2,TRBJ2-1,ASSEARGGLNNEQF
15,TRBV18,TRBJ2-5,ASSPPGYAGGGETQY
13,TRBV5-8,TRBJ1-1,ASSLVGQGVTEAF
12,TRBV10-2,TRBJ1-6,ASKSQGANSPLH
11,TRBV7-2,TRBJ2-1,ASSPYRGNEQF
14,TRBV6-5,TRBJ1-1,ASSYSIYPVNSEAF
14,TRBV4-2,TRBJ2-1,ASSHEGLAGGYEQF
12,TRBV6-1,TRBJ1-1,ASSDGTTNTEAF
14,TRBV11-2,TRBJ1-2,ASSLVSGGLNYGYT
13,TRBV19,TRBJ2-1,ASSIRQGVYNEQF
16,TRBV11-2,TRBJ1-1,ASRLSSTGQVGDTEAF
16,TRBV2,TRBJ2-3,ASSDGLAGGGFTDTQY
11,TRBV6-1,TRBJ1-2,ASSRQGAEGYT
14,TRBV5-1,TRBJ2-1,ASSLRTSGSYNEQF
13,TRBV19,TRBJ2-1,ASSIEGGGALEQF
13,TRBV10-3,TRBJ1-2,AISPMDRGGNGYT
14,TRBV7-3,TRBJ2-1,ASSPLAGGPLDEQF
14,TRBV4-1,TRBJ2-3,ASSQEASGGADTQY
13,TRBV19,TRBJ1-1,ASNSPRGLNTEAF
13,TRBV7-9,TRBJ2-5,ASASPRETRETQY
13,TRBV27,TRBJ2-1,ASSLVYSSYNEQF
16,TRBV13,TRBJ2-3,ASSLPSEMSGLSDTQY
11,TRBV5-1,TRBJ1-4,ASSLAGDEKLF
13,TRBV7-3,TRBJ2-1,ASSLRGLAGAEQF
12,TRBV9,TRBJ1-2,ASSSRTGGIGYT
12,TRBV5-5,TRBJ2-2,ASTGRAGTGELF
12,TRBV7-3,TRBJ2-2,ASSLGQHQGELF
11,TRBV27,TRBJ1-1,ASSLEGRTEAF
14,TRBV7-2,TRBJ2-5,ASSLGSVFEEETQY
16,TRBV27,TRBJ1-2,ASSLEYSQGEQGYGYT
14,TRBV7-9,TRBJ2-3,ASSLAPSTSTDTQY
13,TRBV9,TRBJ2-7,ASSLGQGGYYEQY